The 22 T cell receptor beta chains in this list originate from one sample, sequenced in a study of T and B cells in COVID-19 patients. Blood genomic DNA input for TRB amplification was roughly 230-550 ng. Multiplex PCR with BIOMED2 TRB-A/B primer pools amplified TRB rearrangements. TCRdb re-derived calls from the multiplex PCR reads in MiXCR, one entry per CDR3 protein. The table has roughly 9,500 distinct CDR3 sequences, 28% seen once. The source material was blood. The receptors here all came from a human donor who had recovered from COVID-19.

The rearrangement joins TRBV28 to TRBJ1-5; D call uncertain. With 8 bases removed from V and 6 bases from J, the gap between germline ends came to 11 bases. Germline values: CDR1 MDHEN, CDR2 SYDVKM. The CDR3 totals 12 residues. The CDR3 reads CASASFGQPQHF. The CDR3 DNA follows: TGTGCCAGCGCCTCCTTTGGTCAGCCCCAGCATTTT.

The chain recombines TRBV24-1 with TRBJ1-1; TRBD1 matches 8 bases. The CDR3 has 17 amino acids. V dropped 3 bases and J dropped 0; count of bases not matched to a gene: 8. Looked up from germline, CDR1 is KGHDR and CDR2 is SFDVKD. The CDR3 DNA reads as TGTGCCACCAGTGATCCGGACAGGGACTGGATGAACACTGAAGCTTTCTTT. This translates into CATSDPDRDWMNTEAFF.

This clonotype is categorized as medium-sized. This CDR3 is CASSYSSQGSYEQYF. The CDR3 DNA is TGTGCCAGCAGTTACTCGAGCCAGGGGAGCTACGAGCAGTACTTC. This chain connects TRBV6-5 to TRBJ2-7; D may be TRBD1 (6 bases). This CDR3 has 15 residues. Germline V gives CDR1 MNHEY, CDR2 SVGAGI. Trimming took 0 bases from V and 3 from J, leaving 12 bases between them.

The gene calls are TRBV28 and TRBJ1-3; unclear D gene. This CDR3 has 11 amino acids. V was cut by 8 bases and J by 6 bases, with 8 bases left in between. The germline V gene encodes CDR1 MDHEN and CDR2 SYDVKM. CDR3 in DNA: TGTGCCAGCTTGAAGCTAAACACCATATATTTT. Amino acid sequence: CASLKLNTIYF.

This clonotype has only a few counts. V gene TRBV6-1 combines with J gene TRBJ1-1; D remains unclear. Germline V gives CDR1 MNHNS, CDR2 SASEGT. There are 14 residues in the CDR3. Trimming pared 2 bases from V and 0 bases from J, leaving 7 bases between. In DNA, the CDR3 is TGTGCCAGCAGTGAACAGGTTATGAACACTGAAGCTTTCTTT. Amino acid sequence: CASSEQVMNTEAFF.

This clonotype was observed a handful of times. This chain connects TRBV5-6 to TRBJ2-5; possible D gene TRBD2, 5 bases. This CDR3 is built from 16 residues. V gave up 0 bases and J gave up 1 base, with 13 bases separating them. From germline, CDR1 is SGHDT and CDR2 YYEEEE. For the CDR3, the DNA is TGTGCCAGCAGCTTGGGGGTTCGGGGTGTCCAAGAGACCCAGTACTTC. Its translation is CASSLGVRGVQETQYF.

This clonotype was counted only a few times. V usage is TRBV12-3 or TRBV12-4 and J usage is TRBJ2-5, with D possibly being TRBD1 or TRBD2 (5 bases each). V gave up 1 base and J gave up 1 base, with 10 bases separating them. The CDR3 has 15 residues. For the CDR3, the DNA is TGTGCCAGCAGTTTAGGATTAGGGACCCAAGAGACCCAGTACTTC. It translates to CASSLGLGTQETQYF.

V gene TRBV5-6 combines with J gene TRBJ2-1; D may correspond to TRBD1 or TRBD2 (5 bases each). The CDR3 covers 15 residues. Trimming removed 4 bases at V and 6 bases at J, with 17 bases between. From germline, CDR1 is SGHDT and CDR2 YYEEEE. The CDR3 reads CASSNRDRLSNEQFF. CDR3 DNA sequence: TGTGCCAGCAGCAACCGGGACCGCCTGAGCAATGAGCAGTTCTTC.

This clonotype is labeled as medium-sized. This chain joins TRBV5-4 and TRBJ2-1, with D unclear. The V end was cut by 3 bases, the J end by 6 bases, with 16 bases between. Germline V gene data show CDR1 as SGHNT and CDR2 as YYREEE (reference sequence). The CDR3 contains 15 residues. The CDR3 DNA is TGTGCCAGCAGCTATTCCCGAAGTAATGGCAATGAGCAGTTCTTC. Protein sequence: CASSYSRSNGNEQFF.

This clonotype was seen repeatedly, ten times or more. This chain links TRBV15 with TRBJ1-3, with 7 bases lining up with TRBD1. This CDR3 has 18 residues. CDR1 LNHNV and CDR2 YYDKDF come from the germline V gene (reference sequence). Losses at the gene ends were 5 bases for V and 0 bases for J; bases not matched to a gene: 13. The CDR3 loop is CATSDPARGQNSGNTIYF. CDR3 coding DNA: TGTGCCACCAGCGACCCAGCTCGGGGACAGAACTCTGGAAACACCATATATTTT.

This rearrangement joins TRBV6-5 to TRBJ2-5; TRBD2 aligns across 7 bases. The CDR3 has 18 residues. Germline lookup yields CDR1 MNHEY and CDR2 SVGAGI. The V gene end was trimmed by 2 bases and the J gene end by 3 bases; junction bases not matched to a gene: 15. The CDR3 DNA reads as TGTGCCAGCAGTTACGTGCTAGGTGCCACCGGGACTAAAGAGACCCAGTACTTC. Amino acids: CASSYVLGATGTKETQYF.

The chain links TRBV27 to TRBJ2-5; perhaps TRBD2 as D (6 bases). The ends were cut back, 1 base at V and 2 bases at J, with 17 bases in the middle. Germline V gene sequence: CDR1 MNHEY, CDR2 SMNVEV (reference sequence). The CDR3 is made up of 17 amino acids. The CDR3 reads CASSLYPGTPDQETQYF. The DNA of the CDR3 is TGTGCCAGCAGTTTATATCCGGGGACTCCGGATCAAGAGACCCAGTACTTC.

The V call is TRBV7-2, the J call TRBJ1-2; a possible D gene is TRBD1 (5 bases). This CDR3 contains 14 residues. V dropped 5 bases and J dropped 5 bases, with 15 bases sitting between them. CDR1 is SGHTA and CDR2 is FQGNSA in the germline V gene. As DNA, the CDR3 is TGTGCCAGCAGCCCCGTGGCAGGGCGGTATGGCTACACCTTC. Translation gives CASSPVAGRYGYTF. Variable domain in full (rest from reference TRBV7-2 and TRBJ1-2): GAGVSQSPSNKVTEKGKDVELRCDPISGHTALYWYRQSLGQGLEFLIYFQGNSAPDKSGLPSDRFSAERTGGSVSTLTIQRTQQEDSAVYLCASSPVAGRYGYTFGSGTRLTVV.

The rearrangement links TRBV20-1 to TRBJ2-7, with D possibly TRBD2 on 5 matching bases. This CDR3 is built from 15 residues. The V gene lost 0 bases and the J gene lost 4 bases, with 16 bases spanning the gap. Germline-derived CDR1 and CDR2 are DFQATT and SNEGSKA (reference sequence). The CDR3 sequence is CSARDSGGMAYEQYF. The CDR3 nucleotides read TGCAGTGCTAGAGATAGTGGAGGTATGGCATACGAGCAGTACTTC.

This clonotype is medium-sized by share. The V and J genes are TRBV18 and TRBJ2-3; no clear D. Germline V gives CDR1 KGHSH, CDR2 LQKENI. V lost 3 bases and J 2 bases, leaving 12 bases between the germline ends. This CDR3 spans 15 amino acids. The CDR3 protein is CASSPPGGPTDTQYF. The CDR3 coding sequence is TGTGCCAGCTCACCCCCAGGCGGCCCCACAGATACGCAGTATTTT.

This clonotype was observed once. The CDR3 sequence is CSAIRQGRYEQYF. The CDR3, as DNA: TGCAGTGCTATAAGACAGGGACGATACGAGCAGTACTTC. The chain recombines TRBV20-1 with TRBJ2-7; 7 nucleotides align to TRBD1. This CDR3 has 13 residues. CDR1 is DFQATT and CDR2 is SNEGSKA in the germline V gene (reference sequence). V lost 4 bases, J lost 4 bases, and 7 bases stayed unmatched.

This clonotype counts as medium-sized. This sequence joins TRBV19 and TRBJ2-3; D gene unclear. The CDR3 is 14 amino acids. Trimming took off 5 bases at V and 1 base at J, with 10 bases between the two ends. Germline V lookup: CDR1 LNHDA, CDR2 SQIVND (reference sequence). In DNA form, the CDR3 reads TGTGCCAGTAGTGCCAGCACCCGCACAGATACGCAGTATTTT. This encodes CASSASTRTDTQYF.

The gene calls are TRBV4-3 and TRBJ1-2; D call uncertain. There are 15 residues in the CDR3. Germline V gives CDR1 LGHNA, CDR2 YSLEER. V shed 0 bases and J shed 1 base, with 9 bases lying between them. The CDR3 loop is CASSQDYKGNYGYTF. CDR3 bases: TGCGCCAGCAGCCAAGATTACAAGGGTAACTATGGCTACACCTTC.

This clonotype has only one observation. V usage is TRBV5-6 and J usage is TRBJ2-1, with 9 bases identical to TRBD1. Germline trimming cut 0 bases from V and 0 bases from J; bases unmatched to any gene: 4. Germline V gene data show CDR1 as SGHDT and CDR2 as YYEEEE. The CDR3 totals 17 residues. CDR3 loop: CASSLGQGVLSYNEQFF. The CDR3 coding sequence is TGTGCCAGCAGCTTGGGACAGGGGGTCCTCTCCTACAATGAGCAGTTCTTC. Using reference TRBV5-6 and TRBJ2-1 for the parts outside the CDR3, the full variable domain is DAGVTQSPTHLIKTRGQQVTLRCSPKSGHDTVSWYQQALGQGPQFIFQYYEEEERQRGNFPDRFSGHQFPNYSSELNVNALLLGDSALYLCASSLGQGVLSYNEQFFGPGTRLTVL.

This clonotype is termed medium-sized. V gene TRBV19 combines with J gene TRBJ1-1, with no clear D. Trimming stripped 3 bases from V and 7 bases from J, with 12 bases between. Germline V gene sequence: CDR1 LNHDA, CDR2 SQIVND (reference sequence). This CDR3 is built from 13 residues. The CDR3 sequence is CASSIGGIGEAFF. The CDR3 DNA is TGTGCCAGTAGTATCGGAGGGATCGGTGAAGCTTTCTTT. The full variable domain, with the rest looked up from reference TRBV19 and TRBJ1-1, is DGGITQSPKYLFRKEGQNVTLSCEQNLNHDAMYWYRQDPGQGLRLIYYSQIVNDFQKGDIAEGYSVSREKKESFPLTVTSAQKNPTAFYLCASSIGGIGEAFFGQGTRLTVV.

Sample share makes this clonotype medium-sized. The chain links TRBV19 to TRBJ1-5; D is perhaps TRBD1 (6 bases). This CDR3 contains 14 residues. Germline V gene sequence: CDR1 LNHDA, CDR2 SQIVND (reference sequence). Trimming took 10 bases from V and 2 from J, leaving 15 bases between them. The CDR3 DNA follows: TGTGCCACTCTACAGGGTACGGGCAATCAGCCCCAGCATTTT. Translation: CATLQGTGNQPQHF.

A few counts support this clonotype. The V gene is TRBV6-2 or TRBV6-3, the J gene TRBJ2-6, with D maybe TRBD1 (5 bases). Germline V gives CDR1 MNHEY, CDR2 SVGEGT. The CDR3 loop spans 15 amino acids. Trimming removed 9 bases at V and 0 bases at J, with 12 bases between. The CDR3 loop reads CASSTDLSGANVLTF. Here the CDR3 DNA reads TGTGCCAGTTCGACAGATCTCTCTGGGGCCAACGTCCTGACTTTC.